This is a list of T cell receptor beta chains from one sample in a study of blood T cell repertoires in COVID-19. Generated by immunoSEQ multiplex PCR, the TCRdb table keeps only in-frame clones and is missing some. The repertoire holds about 270,000 clones, with under 95% as singletons. Source material: PBMCs or T cells enriched from blood (not recorded which). These receptors came from a man between 35 and 55 years old who had been exposed to COVID-19. The CDR3 runs from the conserved cysteine through the conserved F or W. Fields, in order: J gene, V gene, CDR3 protein.

j_gene: TRBJ2-7; v_gene: TRBV28; CDR3aa: CASSSITGTLTYEQYF
j_gene: TRBJ1-5; v_gene: TRBV30; CDR3aa: CAWRGQNQPQHF
j_gene: TRBJ2-7; v_gene: TRBV11-2; CDR3aa: CASSSTNYEQYF
j_gene: TRBJ2-2; v_gene: TRBV27; CDR3aa: CASSLAAAKNTGELFF
j_gene: TRBJ1-2; v_gene: TRBV29-1; CDR3aa: CSAVTGYGYTF
j_gene: TRBJ2-1; v_gene: TRBV28; CDR3aa: CASSLYVDRGKQFF
j_gene: TRBJ1-3; v_gene: TRBV5-1; CDR3aa: CASSLGQHSGNTIYF
j_gene: TRBJ1-6; v_gene: TRBV6-5; CDR3aa: CAGGASYNSPLHF
j_gene: TRBJ2-1; v_gene: TRBV11-2; CDR3aa: CASSLGYLAGASSYNEQFF
j_gene: TRBJ2-4; v_gene: TRBV11-2; CDR3aa: CASSRTAGLSDKNIQYF
j_gene: TRBJ2-7; v_gene: TRBV5-1; CDR3aa: CASRRGLQGYHEQYF
j_gene: TRBJ2-1; v_gene: TRBV19; CDR3aa: CASTTSGHNNEQFF
j_gene: TRBJ2-1; v_gene: TRBV6-6; CDR3aa: CASSPTQAGAAYNEQFF
j_gene: TRBJ1-5; v_gene: TRBV28; CDR3aa: CASSFGSRGLRNQPQHF
j_gene: TRBJ1-4; v_gene: TRBV28; CDR3aa: CASSLDYGGEKLFF
j_gene: TRBJ1-2; v_gene: TRBV19; CDR3aa: CASSTGTEPSGYTF
j_gene: TRBJ2-7; v_gene: TRBV4-3; CDR3aa: CASSLTAETYEQYF
j_gene: TRBJ2-2; v_gene: TRBV14; CDR3aa: CASSQSYLENTGELFF
j_gene: TRBJ2-2; v_gene: TRBV15; CDR3aa: CATSRDRLQGTGELFF
j_gene: TRBJ2-6; v_gene: TRBV15; CDR3aa: CATSSRQGMGVANVLTF
j_gene: TRBJ1-2; v_gene: TRBV5-4; CDR3aa: CASSSGGQANYGYTF
j_gene: TRBJ2-3; v_gene: TRBV2; CDR3aa: CASPQGLSTDTQYF
j_gene: TRBJ2-2; v_gene: TRBV2; CDR3aa: CASRKLAGAKGELFF
j_gene: TRBJ1-2; v_gene: TRBV21-1; CDR3aa: CASSLGQGGYGYTF
j_gene: TRBJ2-3; v_gene: TRBV20-1; CDR3aa: CSASTVADTQYF
j_gene: TRBJ1-2; v_gene: TRBV5-1; CDR3aa: CASRRDSNYGYTF
j_gene: TRBJ2-5; v_gene: TRBV4-3; CDR3aa: CASSLFLVETQYF
j_gene: TRBJ2-7; v_gene: TRBV7-2; CDR3aa: CASSLKILAGVSASYEQYF
j_gene: TRBJ2-1; v_gene: TRBV27; CDR3aa: CASSLQGLYNDNEQFF
j_gene: TRBJ1-5; v_gene: TRBV2; CDR3aa: CASSEWQATNQPQHF
j_gene: TRBJ1-1; v_gene: TRBV6-5; CDR3aa: CASSSLDGGTEAFF
j_gene: TRBJ1-4; v_gene: TRBV6-1; CDR3aa: CASSERTDTGIKLFF
j_gene: TRBJ1-5; v_gene: TRBV4-1; CDR3aa: CASSQPGQGYQPQHF
j_gene: TRBJ2-7; v_gene: TRBV18; CDR3aa: CASSPPSYEQYF
j_gene: TRBJ2-3; v_gene: TRBV18; CDR3aa: CASSPLREESATQYF
j_gene: TRBJ1-2; v_gene: TRBV12-3/TRBV12-4; CDR3aa: CASSLSVGWGYTF
j_gene: TRBJ1-1; v_gene: TRBV5-1; CDR3aa: CASSPDRGPEAFF